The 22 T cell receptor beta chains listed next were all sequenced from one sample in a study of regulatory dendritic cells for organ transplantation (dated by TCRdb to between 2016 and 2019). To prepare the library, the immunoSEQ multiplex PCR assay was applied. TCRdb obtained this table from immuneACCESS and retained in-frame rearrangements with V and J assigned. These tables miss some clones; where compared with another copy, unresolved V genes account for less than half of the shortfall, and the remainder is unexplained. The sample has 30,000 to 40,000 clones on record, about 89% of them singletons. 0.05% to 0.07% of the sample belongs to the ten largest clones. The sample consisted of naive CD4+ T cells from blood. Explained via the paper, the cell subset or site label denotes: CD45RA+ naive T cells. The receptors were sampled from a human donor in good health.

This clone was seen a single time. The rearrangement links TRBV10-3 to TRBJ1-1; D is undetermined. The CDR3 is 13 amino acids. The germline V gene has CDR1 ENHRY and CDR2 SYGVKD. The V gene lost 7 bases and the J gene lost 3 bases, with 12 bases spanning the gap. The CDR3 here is CAIKAQQDTEAFF. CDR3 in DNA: TGTGCCATCAAAGCACAGCAGGACACTGAAGCTTTCTTT.

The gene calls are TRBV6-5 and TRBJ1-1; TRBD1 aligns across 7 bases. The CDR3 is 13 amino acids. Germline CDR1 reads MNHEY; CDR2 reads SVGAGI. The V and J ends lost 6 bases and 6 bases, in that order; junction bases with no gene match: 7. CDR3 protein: CASSQGGEPEAFF. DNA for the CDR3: TGTGCCAGCAGCCAAGGGGGCGAGCCTGAAGCTTTCTTT.

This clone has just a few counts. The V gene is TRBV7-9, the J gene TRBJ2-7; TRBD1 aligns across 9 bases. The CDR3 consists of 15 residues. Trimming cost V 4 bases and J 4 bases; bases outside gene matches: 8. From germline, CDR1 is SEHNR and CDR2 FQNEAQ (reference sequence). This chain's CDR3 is CASSSLEQGAYEQYF. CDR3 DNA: TGTGCCAGCAGCTCTCTCGAACAGGGGGCTTACGAGCAGTACTTC.

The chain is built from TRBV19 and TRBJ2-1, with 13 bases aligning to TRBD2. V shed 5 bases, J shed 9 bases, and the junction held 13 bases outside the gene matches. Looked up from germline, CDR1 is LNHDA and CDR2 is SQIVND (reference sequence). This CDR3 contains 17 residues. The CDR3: CASSLRRLAGGRGEQFF. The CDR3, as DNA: TGTGCCAGTAGTCTCCGTCGACTAGCGGGGGGACGAGGTGAGCAGTTCTTC.

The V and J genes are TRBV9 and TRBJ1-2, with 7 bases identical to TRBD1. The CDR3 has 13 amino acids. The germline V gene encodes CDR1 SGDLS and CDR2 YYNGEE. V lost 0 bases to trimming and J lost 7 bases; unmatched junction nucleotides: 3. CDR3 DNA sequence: TGTGCCAGCAGCGTAGGACAGGGAGGTGGCTACACCTTC. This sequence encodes CASSVGQGGGYTF.

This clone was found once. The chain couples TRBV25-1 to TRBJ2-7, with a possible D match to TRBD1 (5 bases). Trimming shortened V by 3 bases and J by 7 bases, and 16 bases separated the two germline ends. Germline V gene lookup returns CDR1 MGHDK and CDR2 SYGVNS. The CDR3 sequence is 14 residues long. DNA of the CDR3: TGTGCCAGCAGTGACGCCAGGGTCTTTGGGGAGCAGTACTTC. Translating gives CASSDARVFGEQYF.

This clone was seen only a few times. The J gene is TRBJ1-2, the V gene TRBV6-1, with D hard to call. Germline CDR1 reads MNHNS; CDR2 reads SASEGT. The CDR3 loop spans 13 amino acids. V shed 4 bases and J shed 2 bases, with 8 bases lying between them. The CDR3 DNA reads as TGTGCCAGCAGTGGAAGGGTGAACTATGGCTACACCTTC. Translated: CASSGRVNYGYTF.

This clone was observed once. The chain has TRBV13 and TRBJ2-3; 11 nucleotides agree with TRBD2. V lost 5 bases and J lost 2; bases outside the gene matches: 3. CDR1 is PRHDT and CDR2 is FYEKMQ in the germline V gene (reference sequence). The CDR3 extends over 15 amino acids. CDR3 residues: CASSLLAGDTDTQYF. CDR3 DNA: TGTGCCAGCAGCCTACTAGCGGGAGACACAGATACGCAGTATTTT.

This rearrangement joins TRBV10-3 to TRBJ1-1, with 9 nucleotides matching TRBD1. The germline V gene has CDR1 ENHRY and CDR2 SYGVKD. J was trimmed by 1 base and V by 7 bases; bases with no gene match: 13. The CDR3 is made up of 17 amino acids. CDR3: CAITAGVGDRENTEAFF. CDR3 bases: TGTGCCATCACCGCCGGGGTCGGGGACAGGGAGAACACTGAAGCTTTCTTT.

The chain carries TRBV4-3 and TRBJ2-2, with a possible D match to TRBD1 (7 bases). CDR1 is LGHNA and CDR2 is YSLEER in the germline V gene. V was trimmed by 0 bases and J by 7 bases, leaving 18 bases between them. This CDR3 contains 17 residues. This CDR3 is CASSQDGGGGALGELFF. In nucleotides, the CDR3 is TGCGCCAGCAGCCAAGATGGTGGAGGGGGCGCTCTCGGGGAGCTGTTTTTT.

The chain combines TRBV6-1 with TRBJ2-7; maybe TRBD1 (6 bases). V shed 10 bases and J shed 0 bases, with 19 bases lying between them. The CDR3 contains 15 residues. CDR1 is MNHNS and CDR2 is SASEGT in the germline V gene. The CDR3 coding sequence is TGTGCCACCAACCGAGGGGGTGCCAGCTCCTACGAGCAGTACTTC. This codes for CATNRGGASSYEQYF.

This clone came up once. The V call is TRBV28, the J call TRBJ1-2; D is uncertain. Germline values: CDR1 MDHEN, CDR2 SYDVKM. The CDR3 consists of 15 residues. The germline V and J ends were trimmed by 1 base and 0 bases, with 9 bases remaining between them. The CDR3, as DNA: TGTGCCAGCAGTTTATATCAGACAACTAACTATGGCTACACCTTC. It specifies CASSLYQTTNYGYTF.

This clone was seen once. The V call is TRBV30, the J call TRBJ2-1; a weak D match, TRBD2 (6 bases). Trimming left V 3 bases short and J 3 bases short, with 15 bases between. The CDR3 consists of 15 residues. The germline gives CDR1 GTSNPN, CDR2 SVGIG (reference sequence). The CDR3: CAWRGGREVYNEQFF. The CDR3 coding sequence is TGTGCCTGGAGAGGAGGCAGGGAGGTCTACAATGAGCAGTTCTTC. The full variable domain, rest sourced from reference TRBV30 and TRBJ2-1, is SQTIHQWPATLVQPVGSPLSLECTVEGTSNPNLYWYRQAAGRGLQLLFYSVGIGQISSEVPQNLSASRPQDRQFILSSKKLLLSDSGFYLCAWRGGREVYNEQFFGPGTRLTVL.

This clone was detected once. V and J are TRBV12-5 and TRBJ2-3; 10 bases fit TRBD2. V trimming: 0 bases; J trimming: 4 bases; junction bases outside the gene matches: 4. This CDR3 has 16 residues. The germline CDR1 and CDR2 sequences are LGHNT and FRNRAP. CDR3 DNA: TGTGCTAGTGGTTTGGTACTAGCGGGGAGCCCAGATACGCAGTATTTT. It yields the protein CASGLVLAGSPDTQYF.

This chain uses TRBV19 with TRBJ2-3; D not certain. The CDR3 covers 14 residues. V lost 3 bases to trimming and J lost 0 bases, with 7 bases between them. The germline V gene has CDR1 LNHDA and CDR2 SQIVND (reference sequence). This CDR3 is CASSIQVSTDTQYF. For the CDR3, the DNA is TGTGCCAGTAGTATCCAGGTTAGCACAGATACGCAGTATTTT. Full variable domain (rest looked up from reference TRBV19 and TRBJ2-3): DGGITQSPKYLFRKEGQNVTLSCEQNLNHDAMYWYRQDPGQGLRLIYYSQIVNDFQKGDIAEGYSVSREKKESFPLTVTSAQKNPTAFYLCASSIQVSTDTQYFGPGTRLTVL.

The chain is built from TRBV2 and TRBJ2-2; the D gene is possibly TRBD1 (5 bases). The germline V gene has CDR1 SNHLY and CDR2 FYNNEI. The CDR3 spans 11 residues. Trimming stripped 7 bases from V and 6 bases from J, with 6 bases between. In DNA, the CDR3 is TGTGCCAGCAAGGGGTCCGGGGAGCTGTTTTTT. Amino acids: CASKGSGELFF.

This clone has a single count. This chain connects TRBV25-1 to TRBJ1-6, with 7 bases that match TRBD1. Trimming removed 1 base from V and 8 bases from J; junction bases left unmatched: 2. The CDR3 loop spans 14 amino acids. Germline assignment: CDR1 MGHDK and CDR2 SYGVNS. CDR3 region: CASSESGTDSPLHF. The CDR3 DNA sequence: TGTGCCAGCAGTGAATCTGGGACAGATTCACCCCTCCACTTT.

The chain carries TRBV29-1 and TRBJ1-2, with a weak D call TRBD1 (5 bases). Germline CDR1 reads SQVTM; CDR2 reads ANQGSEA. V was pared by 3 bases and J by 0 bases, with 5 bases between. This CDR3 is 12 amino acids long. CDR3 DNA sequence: TGCAGCGTTGAGGGGCCTAACTATGGCTACACCTTC. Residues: CSVEGPNYGYTF. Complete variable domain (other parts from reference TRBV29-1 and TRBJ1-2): SAVISQKPSRDICQRGTSLTIQCQVDSQVTMMFWYRQQPGQSLTLIATANQGSEATYESGFVIDKFPISRPNLTFSTLTVSNMSPEDSSIYLCSVEGPNYGYTFGSGTRLTVV.

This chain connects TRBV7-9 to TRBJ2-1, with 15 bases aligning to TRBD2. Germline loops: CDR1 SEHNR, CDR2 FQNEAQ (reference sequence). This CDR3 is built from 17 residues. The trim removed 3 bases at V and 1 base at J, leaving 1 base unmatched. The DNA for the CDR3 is TGTGCCAGCAGCTTCGGGACTAGCGGGGGGTCCTACAATGAGCAGTTCTTC. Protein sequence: CASSFGTSGGSYNEQFF.

CDR3: CASSPQRTGRETQYF. The CDR3 region has the DNA TGTGCCAGCAGCCCGCAACGGACAGGGCGGGAGACCCAGTACTTC. The genes are TRBV11-1 and TRBJ2-5, with 8 nucleotides matching TRBD1. The CDR3 loop spans 15 amino acids. Germline CDR1 reads SGHAT; CDR2 reads FQDESV (reference sequence). Trimming at V came to 5 bases and at J to 5 bases, leaving 10 bases not matched to a gene.

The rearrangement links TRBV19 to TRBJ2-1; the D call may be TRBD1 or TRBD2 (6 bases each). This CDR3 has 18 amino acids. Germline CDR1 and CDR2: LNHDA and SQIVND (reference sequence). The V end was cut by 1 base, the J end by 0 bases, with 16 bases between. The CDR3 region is CASSIVRRGRNSYNEQFF. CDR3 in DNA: TGTGCCAGTAGTATAGTAAGACGGGGGCGAAACTCCTACAATGAGCAGTTCTTC. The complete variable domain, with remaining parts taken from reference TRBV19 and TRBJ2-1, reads DGGITQSPKYLFRKEGQNVTLSCEQNLNHDAMYWYRQDPGQGLRLIYYSQIVNDFQKGDIAEGYSVSREKKESFPLTVTSAQKNPTAFYLCASSIVRRGRNSYNEQFFGPGTRLTVL.

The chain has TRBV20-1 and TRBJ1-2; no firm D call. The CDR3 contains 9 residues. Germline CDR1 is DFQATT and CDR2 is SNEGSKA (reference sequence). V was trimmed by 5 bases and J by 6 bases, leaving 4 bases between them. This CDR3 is CSASDGYTF. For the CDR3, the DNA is TGCAGTGCTTCAGATGGCTACACCTTC.